This record looks at one T cell receptor beta chain sequence and its context. Its binding antigen is unknown. One base away there is no much larger clone; base qualities are not given. CDR1 SGHRS and CDR2 YFSETQ are derived from the germline V gene. The CDR3 measures 15 amino acids from cysteine to phenylalanine. Of the read, only the CDR3 DNA is kept; its 45 bases are in frame from base 1. V is trimmed back by 0 bases and J by 7 bases, and the junction contains 6 bases that no gene match accounts for. The sample originates from a study of early T cells in non-severe SARS-CoV-2 infection (dated by TCRdb to 2020 to 2023). Study-level background: Bulk RNA from unsorted whole blood was used for TCR sequencing, so alpha and beta chains could not be paired.

The study was a case-control design nested within a healthcare worker cohort in London, UK, with weekly nasopharyngeal swab PCR tests and blood sampling. Healthcare workers were recruited during the week of the UK lockdown, between 23 and 31 March 2020, and followed weekly for up to roughly 15 weeks. The full study reports these points: VDJdb matching was skewed toward anti-spike CD8 responses and likely underestimated virus-specific expansions, missing private and CD4 specificities.

Libraries came from 5' RACE. Sequencing used a NextSeq 500. Unique molecular identifiers were attached to individual cDNA molecules in the TCR library protocol so that sequencing error and PCR bias could be corrected. Both TCR alpha and beta chains were sequenced, and tight co-correlation was observed between alpha and beta sequence abundances in each sample. The study's processing was this. Decombinator V4 was used to annotate the V gene, J gene and CDR3 of the TCR sequences. Expanded TCRs were defined as changing significantly between any two time points under a Poisson model with p below 0.0001. Abundances of TCRs were expressed as counts per million after normalisation to the total number of TCRs sequenced in each sample. TRAV1-2 paired with TRAJ12, TRAJ20 or TRAJ33 defined MAIT TCRs, while TRAV10 paired with TRAJ18 defined iNKT TCRs. A search of VDJdb, accessed on 1 November 2021, was run for TCRs annotated to CMV, EBV and SARS-CoV-2, with TCRs annotated for multiple antigens excluded. The public reads were quality trimmed at Q25 with fastp and then assembled into clones with MiXCR by TCRdb, keeping productive beta chains. Identical CDR3 protein sequences are pooled into one entry, listed with their most common genes and DNA. TCRdb's processing, not the authors', yielded these V and J calls. This sample comprises about 77,000 distinct CDR3 sequences, roughly 9.6% of them detected only once. About 4.6% of the sample goes to the ten largest clones.

The receptor's source is an adult who was a healthcare worker with PCR-confirmed SARS-CoV-2 infection or an uninfected control (not recorded which). Input material: whole blood. The chain is made from TRBV5-1 and TRBJ1-4; TRBD1 agrees with 7 junctional bases. The CDR3 corresponds to CASSLEWAGGEKLFF. The base sequence is TGCGCCAGCAGCTTGGAATGGGCAGGGGGTGAAAAACTGTTTTTT.